This T cell receptor beta chain stems from a study of cytomegalovirus exposure and HLA in healthy donors. Study-level results: TCR beta sequences numbering more than 15,000 were associated with HLA alleles at 0.05 false discovery rate in a later analysis. Certain indistinguishable V segments, among them TRBV6-2 and TRBV6-3, were excluded.

Details on this clone: Its specificity is not known.

The V segment lost 0 bases and the J segment 8 bases; nucleotides outside the gene matches: 4. Per germline, CDR1 SGHRS and CDR2 YFSETQ. CDR3 length equals 15 residues. This PCR relied on a set of 60 Vbeta primers and 13 Jbeta primers. Profiled with immunoSEQ multiplex PCR; TCRdb holds only in-frame clones, not every one. The top ten hold 2.5% to 3% of the sample, which has approximately 97,000 clones, less than 90% seen once. The sequence derives from a man between 35 and 55 years old in good health and CMV-seronegative. The chain employs TRBV5-1 and TRBJ1-4, with TRBD1 matching over 10 bases. Material: PBMCs. The CDR3 sequence: CASSLGGTGDEKLFF. The CDR3 DNA follows: TGCGCCAGCAGCTTGGGCGGGACAGGGGACGAAAAACTGTTTTTT.